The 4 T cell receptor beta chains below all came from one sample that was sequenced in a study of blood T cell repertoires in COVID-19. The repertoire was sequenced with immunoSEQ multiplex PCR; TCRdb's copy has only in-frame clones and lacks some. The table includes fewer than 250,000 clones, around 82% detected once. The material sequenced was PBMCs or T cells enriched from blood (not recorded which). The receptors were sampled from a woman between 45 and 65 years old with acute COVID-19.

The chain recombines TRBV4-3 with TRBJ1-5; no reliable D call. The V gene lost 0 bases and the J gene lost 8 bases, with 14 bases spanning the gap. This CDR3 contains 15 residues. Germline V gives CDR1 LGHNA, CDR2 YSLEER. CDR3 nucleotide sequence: TGCGCCAGCAGCCAAGAAAGGACGGGGAGAGAGCCCCAGCATTTT. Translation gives CASSQERTGREPQHF.

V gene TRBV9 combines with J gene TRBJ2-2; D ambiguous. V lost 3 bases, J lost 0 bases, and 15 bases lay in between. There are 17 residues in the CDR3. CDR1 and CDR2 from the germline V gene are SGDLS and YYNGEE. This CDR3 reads CASSDPRGLANTGELFF. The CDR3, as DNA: TGTGCCAGCAGCGACCCTCGAGGTCTCGCGAACACCGGGGAGCTGTTTTTT. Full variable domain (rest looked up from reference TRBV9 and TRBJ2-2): DSGVTQTPKHLITATGQRVTLRCSPRSGDLSVYWYQQSLDQGLQFLIQYYNGEERAKGNILERFSAQQFPDLHSELNLSSLELGDSALYFCASSDPRGLANTGELFFGEGSRLTVL.

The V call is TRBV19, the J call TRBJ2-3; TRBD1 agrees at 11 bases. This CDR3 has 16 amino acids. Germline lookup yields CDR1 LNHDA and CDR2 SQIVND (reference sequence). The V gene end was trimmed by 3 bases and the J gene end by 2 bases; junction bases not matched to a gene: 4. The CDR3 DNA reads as TGTGCCAGTAGTATGGGGACAGGGGGACCCACAGATACGCAGTATTTT. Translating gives CASSMGTGGPTDTQYF.

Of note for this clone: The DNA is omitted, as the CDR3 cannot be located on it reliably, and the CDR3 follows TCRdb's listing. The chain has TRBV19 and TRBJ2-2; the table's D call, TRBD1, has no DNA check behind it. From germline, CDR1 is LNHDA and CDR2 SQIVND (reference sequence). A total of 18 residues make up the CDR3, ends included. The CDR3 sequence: CASSIVARGSLRAGELFF.